The clone carrying this TCR beta chain was counted once. The data belong to a study of control samples from healthy donors and cancer patients. Sequencing used immunoSEQ multiplex PCR; TCRdb keeps in-frame clones, though not all of them. The table shows around 120,000 clones, with less than 95% occurring only once. V was pared by 4 bases and J by 7 bases, with 10 bases of the junction left unmatched. CDR3 length: 16 amino acids. Germline V gene sequence: CDR1 MDHEN, CDR2 SYDVKM. The source material was blood. The clonotype comes from a man aged 25 to 45 in good health. This chain joins TRBV28 and TRBJ2-2, with TRBD1 matching over 9 bases. This CDR3 reads CASSYPGQGLVGELFF. The CDR3 coding sequence is TGTGCCAGCAGTTACCCGGGACAGGGTTTAGTCGGGGAGCTGTTTTTT.